This TCR beta chain was recorded in a study of T cell repertoires in cytomegalovirus infection (dated by TCRdb to the late 2010s). The study in broad terms: Donor HLA type was relevant to the analysis, as public TCR beta signatures indicated carriage of CMV infection together with the matching HLA type.

From its cysteine to its phenylalanine, the CDR3 spans 14 amino acids. The sequence is cut down to CDR3 DNA, 42 bases in frame from base 1. A distance of 13 bases separates the germline ends of V and J, which lose 5 bases and 2 bases respectively. Based on the germline V gene, the CDR1 and CDR2 sequences are SGHVS and FQNEAQ. The run used an Illumina HiSeq 1500. TCRdb took the public reads, trimmed them with fastp at Q25, ran MiXCR for clone calling and kept in-frame beta chains. Here each entry gathers all rows of one CDR3 protein and keeps the most common genes and DNA. Here the sample has some 320,000 distinct CDR3 sequences; more than 8% occur a single time. The ten largest clones capture about 4.5% of the sample. This clonotype was observed at least ten times. Which antigen it targets is not known. Base qualities are missing; no much larger clone stands one base away. Study-wide findings and limitations: The ex vivo response was dominated by HLA-C-restricted CMV-specific TCR beta clonotypes, which also provided the single most frequent clonotype in two of eight donors. In both this cohort and an independent approximately 370-donor cohort, the cumulative frequency of public TCR beta family members distinguished carriers of CMV infection plus the relevant HLA type.

The chain couples TRBV7-8 to TRBJ2-7; TRBD1 is a possible D gene, resting on 6 matching bases. The sequencing input was PBMCs. This receptor was identified in a human donor in good health (CMV status not recorded). Some clones in this sample may be carry-over from other donors' samples. The CDR3 protein sequence reads: CASSIGQGTYEQYF. The nucleotide sequence is given as TGTGCCAGCAGCATCGGGCAGGGGACCTACGAGCAGTACTTC.